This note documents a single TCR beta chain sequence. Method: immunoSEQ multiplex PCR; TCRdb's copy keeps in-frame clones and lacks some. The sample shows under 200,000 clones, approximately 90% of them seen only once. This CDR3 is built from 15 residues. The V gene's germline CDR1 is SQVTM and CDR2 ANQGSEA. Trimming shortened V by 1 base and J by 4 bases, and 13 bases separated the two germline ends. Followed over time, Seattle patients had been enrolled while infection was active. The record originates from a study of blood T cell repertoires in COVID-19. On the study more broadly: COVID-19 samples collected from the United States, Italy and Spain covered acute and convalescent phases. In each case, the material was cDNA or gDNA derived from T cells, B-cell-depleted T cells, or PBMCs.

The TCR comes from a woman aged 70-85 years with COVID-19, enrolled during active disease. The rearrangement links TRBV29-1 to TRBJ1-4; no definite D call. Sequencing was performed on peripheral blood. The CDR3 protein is CSVEGAGRDNEKLFF. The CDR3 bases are TGCAGCGTTGAAGGGGCGGGGAGGGATAATGAAAAACTGTTTTTT.